This TCR beta chain comes out of a study of shared T cell receptors in the human thymus. Deletions cut 4 bases from V and 8 bases from J, with 24 bases between. The CDR3 length is 16 residues. Germline CDR1 SGHTS, CDR2 YDEGEE. The data were produced by immunoSEQ multiplex PCR, yet TCRdb's version contains in-frame clones alone and is incomplete. Here the sample spans 600,000 or so clones, around 87% being singletons. A further study also used this sample, focusing on human thymus T cells. This second report adds: Donors consisted of healthy Finnish infants (having corrective surgery for congenital heart defects). Thymic tissue was derived from resections collected during corrective heart surgery.

Specimen: thymocytes. This receptor was taken from a boy younger than two with a congenital heart defect. This chain uses TRBV5-8 with TRBJ1-1; D may be TRBD1 (5 bases). The DNA for the CDR3 is TGTGCCAGCAGCCAAGATTTCCCAGGGAAACCTTCCGAAGCTTTCTTT. It translates to CASSQDFPGKPSEAFF.